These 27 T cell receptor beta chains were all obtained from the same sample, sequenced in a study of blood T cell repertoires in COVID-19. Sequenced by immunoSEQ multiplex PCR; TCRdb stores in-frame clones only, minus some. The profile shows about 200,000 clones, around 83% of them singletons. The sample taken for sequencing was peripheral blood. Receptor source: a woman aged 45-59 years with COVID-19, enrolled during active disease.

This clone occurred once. The DNA of the CDR3 is TGTGCCTGGAGTGCTGGGACAAACAAGGGTGAAAAACTGTTTTTT. The encoded protein is CAWSAGTNKGEKLFF. The chain recombines TRBV30 with TRBJ1-4; weak D call: TRBD1 (6 bases). V was shortened by 1 base and J by 7 bases, with 16 bases between the two germline ends. The length of the CDR3 is 15 residues. Germline V CDR1 and CDR2: GTSNPN, SVGIG (reference sequence).

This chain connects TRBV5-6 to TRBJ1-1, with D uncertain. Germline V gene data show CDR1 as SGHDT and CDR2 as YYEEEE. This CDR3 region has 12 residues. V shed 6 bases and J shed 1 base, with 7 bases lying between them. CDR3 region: CASMRQNTEAFF. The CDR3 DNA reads TGTGCCAGCATGAGACAGAACACTGAAGCTTTCTTT.

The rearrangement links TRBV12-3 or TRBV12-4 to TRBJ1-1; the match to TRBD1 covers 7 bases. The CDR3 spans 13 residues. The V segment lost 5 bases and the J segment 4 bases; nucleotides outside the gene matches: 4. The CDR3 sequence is CASSVQGGTEAFF. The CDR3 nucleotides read TGTGCCAGCAGTGTCCAGGGGGGCACTGAAGCTTTCTTT.

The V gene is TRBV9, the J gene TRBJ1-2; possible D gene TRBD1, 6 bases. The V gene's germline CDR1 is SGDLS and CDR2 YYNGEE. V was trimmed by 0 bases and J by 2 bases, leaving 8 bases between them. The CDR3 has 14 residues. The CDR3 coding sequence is TGTGCCAGCAGCGTAGGTACAGGGAACTATGGCTACACCTTC. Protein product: CASSVGTGNYGYTF.

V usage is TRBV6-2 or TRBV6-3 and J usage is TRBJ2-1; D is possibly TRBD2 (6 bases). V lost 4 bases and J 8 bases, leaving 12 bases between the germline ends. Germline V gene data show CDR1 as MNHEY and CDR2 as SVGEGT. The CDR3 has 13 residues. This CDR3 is CASSLTSHHEQFF. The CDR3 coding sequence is TGTGCCAGCAGTTTGACTAGTCACCATGAGCAGTTCTTC.

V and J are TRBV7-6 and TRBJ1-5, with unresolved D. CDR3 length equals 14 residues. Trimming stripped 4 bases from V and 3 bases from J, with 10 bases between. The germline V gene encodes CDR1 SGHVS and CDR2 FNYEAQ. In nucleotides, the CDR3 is TGTGCCAGCAGCTCCGGTGACTACAATCAGCCCCAGCATTTT. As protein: CASSSGDYNQPQHF.

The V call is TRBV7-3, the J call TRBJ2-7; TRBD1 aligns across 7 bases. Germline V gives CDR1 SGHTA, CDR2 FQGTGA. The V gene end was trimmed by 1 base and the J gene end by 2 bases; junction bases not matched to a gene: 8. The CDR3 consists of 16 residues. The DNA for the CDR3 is TGTGCCAGCAGCTTAAATCACAGGGGTTTTCCCTACGAGCAGTACTTC. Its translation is CASSLNHRGFPYEQYF.

The CDR3 sequence: CASSSLRGPELFF. As DNA, the CDR3 is TGTGCCAGCAGTTCCCTCAGGGGCCCGGAGCTGTTTTTT. This chain connects TRBV6-6 to TRBJ2-2, with a possible D match to TRBD1 (6 bases). This CDR3 has 13 amino acids. Germline V gene lookup returns CDR1 MNHNY and CDR2 SVGAGI (reference sequence). Trimming took off 4 bases at V and 10 bases at J, with 13 bases between the two ends.

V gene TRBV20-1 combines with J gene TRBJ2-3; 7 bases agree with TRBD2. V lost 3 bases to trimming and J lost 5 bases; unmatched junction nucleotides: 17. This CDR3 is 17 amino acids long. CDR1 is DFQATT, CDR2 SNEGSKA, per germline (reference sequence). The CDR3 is CSASGVLLARGRDTQYF. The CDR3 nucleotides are TGCAGTGCTAGTGGGGTCTTACTAGCGCGTGGCAGAGATACGCAGTATTTT.

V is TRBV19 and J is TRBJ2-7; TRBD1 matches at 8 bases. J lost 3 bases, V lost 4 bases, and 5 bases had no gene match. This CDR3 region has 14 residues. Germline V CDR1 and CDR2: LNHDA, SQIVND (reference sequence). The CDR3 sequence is CASSRTGGNYEQYF. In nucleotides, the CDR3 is TGTGCCAGTAGTAGAACAGGGGGAAACTACGAGCAGTACTTC.

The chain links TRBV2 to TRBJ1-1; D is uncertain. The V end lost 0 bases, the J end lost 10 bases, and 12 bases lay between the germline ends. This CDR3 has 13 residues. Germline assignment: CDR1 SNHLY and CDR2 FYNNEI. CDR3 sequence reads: CASSEAVPGGAFF. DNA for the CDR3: TGTGCCAGCAGTGAAGCGGTACCCGGCGGAGCTTTCTTT.

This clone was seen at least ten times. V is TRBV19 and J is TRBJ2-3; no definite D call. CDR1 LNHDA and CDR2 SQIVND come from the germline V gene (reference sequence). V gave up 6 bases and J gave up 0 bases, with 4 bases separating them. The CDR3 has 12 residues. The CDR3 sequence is CASRQSTDTQYF. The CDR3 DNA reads TGTGCCAGTAGGCAGAGCACAGATACGCAGTATTTT.

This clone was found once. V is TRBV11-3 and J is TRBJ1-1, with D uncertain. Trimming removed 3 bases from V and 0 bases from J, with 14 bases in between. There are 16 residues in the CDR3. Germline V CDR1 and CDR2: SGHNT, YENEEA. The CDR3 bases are TGTGCCAGCAGCTTGAGAGGGTGGGGTGTGAACACTGAAGCTTTCTTT. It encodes CASSLRGWGVNTEAFF.

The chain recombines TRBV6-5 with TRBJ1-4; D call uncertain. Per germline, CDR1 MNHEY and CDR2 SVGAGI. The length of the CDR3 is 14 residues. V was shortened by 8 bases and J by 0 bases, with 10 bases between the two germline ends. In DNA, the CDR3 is TGTGCCAGCCGAGCGGCTGCAACTAATGAAAAACTGTTTTTT. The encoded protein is CASRAAATNEKLFF.

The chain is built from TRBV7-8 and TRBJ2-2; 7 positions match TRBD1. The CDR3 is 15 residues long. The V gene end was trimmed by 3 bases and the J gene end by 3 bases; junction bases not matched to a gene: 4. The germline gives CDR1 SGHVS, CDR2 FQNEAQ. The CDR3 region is CASSFQGQHTGELFF. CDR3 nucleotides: TGTGCCAGCAGCTTTCAGGGACAGCACACCGGGGAGCTGTTTTTT.

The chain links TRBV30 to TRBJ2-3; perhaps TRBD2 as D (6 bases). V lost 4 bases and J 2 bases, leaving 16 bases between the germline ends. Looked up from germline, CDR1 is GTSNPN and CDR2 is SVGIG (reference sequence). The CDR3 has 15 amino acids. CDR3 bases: TGTGCCTGGAACATAGGAGGGAAACTCACAGATACGCAGTATTTT. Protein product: CAWNIGGKLTDTQYF.

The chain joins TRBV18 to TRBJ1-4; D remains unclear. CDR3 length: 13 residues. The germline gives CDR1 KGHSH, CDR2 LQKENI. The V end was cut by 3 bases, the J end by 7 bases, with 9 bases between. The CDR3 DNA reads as TGTGCCAGCTCACCGGCATATGGTGAAAAACTGTTTTTT. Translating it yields CASSPAYGEKLFF.

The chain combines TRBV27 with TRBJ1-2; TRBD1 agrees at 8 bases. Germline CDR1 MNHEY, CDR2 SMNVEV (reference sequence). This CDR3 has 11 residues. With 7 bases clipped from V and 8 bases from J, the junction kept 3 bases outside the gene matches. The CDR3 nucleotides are TGTGCCAGCACAGGGGGCCGAGGCTACACCTTC. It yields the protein CASTGGRGYTF.

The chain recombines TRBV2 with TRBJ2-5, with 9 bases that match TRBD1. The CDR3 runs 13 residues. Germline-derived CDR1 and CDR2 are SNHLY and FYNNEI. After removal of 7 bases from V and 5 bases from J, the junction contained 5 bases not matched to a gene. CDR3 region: CASIGQGKETQYF. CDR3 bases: TGTGCCAGCATCGGACAGGGGAAGGAGACCCAGTACTTC.

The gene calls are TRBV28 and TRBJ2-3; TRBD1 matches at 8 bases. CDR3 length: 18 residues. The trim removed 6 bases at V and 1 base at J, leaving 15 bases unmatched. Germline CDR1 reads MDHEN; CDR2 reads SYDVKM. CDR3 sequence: CASRDPVRGQDGTDTQYF. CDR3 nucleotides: TGTGCCAGCAGAGACCCAGTTAGGGGACAGGACGGCACAGATACGCAGTATTTT.

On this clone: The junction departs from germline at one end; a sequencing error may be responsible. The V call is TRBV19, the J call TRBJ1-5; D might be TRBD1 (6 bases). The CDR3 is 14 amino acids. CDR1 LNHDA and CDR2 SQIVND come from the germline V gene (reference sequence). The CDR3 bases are TGTGCCAGCAGTACAGGGCATCCAGGTCAGCCCCAGCATTTT. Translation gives CASSTGHPGQPQHF.

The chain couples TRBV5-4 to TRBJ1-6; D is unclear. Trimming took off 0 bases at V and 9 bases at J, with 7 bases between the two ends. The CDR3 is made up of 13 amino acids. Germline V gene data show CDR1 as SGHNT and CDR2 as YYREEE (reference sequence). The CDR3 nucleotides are TGTGCCAGCAGCTTGGATCCCGGTTCACCCCTCCACTTT. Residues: CASSLDPGSPLHF.

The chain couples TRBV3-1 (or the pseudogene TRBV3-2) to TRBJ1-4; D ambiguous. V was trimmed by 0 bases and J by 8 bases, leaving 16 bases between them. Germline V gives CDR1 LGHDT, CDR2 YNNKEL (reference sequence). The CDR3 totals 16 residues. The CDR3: CASSQDLGGLDEKLFF. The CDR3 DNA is TGTGCCAGCAGCCAAGATCTGGGAGGGCTTGACGAAAAACTGTTTTTT.

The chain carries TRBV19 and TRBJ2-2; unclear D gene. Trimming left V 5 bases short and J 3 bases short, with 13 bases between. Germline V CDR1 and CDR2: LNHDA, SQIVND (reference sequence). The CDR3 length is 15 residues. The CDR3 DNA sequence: TGTGCCAGTAGTGGAGTAAGGTTCGACACCGGGGAGCTGTTTTTT. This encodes CASSGVRFDTGELFF.

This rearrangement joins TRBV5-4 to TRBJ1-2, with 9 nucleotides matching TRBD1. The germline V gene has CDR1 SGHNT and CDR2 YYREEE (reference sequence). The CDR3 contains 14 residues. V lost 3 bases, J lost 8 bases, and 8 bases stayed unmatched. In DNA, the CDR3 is TGTGCCAGCAGCTATCCACAGGGGGCGGAAGGCTACACCTTC. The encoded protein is CASSYPQGAEGYTF.

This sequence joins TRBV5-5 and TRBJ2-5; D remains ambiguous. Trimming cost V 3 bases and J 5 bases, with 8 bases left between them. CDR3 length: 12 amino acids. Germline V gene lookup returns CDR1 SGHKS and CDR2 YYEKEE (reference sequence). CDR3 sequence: CASSSAWETQYF. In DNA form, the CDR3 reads TGTGCCAGCAGCTCCGCGTGGGAGACCCAGTACTTC.

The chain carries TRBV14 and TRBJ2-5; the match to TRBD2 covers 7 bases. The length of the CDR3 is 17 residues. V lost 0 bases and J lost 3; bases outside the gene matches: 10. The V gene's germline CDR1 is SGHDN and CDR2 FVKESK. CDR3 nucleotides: TGTGCCAGCAGCCAAGATTTTGGGGGGGGAGTCGAAGAGACCCAGTACTTC. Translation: CASSQDFGGGVEETQYF.